These T cell receptor beta chains were read from a single sample in a study of T cell responses to AZD1222 COVID-19 vaccine. Data came from immunoSEQ multiplex PCR; TCRdb stores just in-frame clones and leaves some out. Of approximately 50,000 clones detected, roughly 80% appear once; the ten largest clones hold approximately 5.2%. The material sequenced was peripheral blood, taken 28 days after the second AZD1222 dose. Receptors originate from an adult who received the AZD1222 COVID-19 vaccine. The CDR3 runs from the conserved cysteine through the conserved F or W. A D gene is named only where the DNA matches it firmly. Not every row has a clone size; where given, it reads once, few, many or a size class.

v_gene,d_gene,abundance,j_gene,CDR3aa,CDR3nt
TRBV12-3/TRBV12-4,TRBD1,NA,TRBJ1-1,CASSYGTGSLAFF,TGTGCCAGCAGTTACGGGACAGGGAGTCTAGCTTTCTTT
TRBV27,NA,NA,TRBJ1-5,CASSFLSRQGQNQPQHF,TGTGCCAGCAGTTTTTTGTCCCGGCAGGGGCAGAATCAGCCCCAGCATTTT
TRBV6-5,NA,few,TRBJ2-3,CASSYRPGPGTDTQYF,TGTGCCAGCAGTTACCGTCCGGGACCGGGAACAGATACGCAGTATTTT
TRBV9,NA,NA,TRBJ2-5,CASSVGGRGETQYF,TGTGCCAGCAGCGTAGGTGGGAGAGGAGAGACCCAGTACTTC
TRBV29-1,TRBD1,NA,TRBJ2-6,CSVGTGGSGANVLTF,TGCAGCGTTGGAACAGGGGGCTCTGGGGCCAACGTCCTGACTTTC
TRBV7-7,NA,NA,TRBJ2-5,CASSLGSDQETQYF,TGTGCCAGCAGCTTAGGTTCGGACCAAGAGACCCAGTACTTC
TRBV5-1,NA,NA,TRBJ1-3,CASSPGLGNTIYF,TGCGCCAGCTCTCCGGGGTTAGGAAACACCATATATTTT
TRBV19,NA,once,TRBJ1-2,CASSIDREKGYTF,TGTGCCAGTAGTATAGATCGGGAGAAGGGCTACACCTTC
TRBV5-4,NA,NA,TRBJ1-2,CASSLGGQANYGYTF,TGTGCCAGCAGCTTGGGAGGGCAGGCTAACTATGGCTACACCTTC
TRBV19,NA,NA,TRBJ1-4,CARAMGGQGGEKLFF,TGTGCCAGGGCGATGGGGGGGCAGGGAGGTGAAAAACTGTTTTTT
TRBV7-2,NA,few,TRBJ2-7,CASSLGPNYEQYF,TGTGCCAGCAGCTTAGGCCCGAACTACGAGCAGTACTTC
TRBV2,TRBD1,NA,TRBJ2-7,CASRKWVGTGDTYEQYF,TGTGCCAGCAGAAAATGGGTCGGGACAGGGGACACCTACGAGCAGTACTTC
TRBV18,NA,NA,TRBJ1-4,CASSPYPGANEKLFF,TGTGCCAGCTCACCATACCCCGGGGCTAATGAAAAACTGTTTTTT
TRBV5-6,NA,NA,TRBJ2-1,CASTLQGNEQFF,TGTGCCAGCACTCTACAGGGTAATGAGCAGTTCTTC
TRBV12-3/TRBV12-4,NA,NA,TRBJ1-1,CASRRTGAQGAFF,TGTGCCAGCAGAAGAACCGGGGCCCAGGGGGCTTTCTTT
TRBV5-1,TRBD1,NA,TRBJ2-7,CASSSGQDRQYF,TGCGCCAGCAGCTCCGGACAGGACAGGCAGTACTTC
TRBV12-3/TRBV12-4,NA,once,TRBJ1-4,CASSLGGNEKLFF,TGTGCCAGCAGTTTGGGAGGGAATGAAAAACTGTTTTTT
TRBV27,NA,once,TRBJ1-1,CASSFKLENTEAFF,TGTGCCAGCAGTTTTAAGCTCGAGAACACTGAAGCTTTCTTT
TRBV10-2,TRBD2,NA,TRBJ2-5,CASSESSGGAGETQYF,TGCGCCAGCAGTGAGTCCAGCGGGGGGGCAGGGGAGACCCAGTACTTC
TRBV2,NA,NA,TRBJ2-1,CASSDFANNEQFF,TGTGCCAGCAGTGATTTTGCGAACAATGAGCAGTTCTTC
TRBV5-1,NA,NA,TRBJ1-1,CASSLERLNTEAFF,TGCGCCAGCAGCTTGGAAAGGTTGAACACTGAAGCTTTCTTT
TRBV28,NA,NA,TRBJ1-1,CASKGQIAEAFF,TGTGCCAGCAAGGGGCAGATCGCTGAAGCTTTCTTT
TRBV28,NA,NA,TRBJ1-1,CASTTTGLIRNTEAFF,TGTGCCAGCACCACAACAGGGTTAATTCGGAACACTGAAGCTTTCTTT
TRBV11-2,TRBD1,NA,TRBJ2-2,CASSLGTGWDTGELFF,TGTGCCAGCAGCCTAGGGACAGGCTGGGACACCGGGGAGCTGTTTTTT
TRBV10-3,TRBD1,NA,TRBJ2-7,CASSGQGAAEQYF,TGTGCCTCCAGCGGACAGGGGGCTGCCGAGCAGTACTTC
TRBV2,NA,NA,TRBJ1-1,CASSVGEAFF,TGTGCCAGCAGTGTTGGTGAAGCTTTCTTT
TRBV2,TRBD1,NA,TRBJ1-5,CASSASATGGNQPQHF,TGTGCCAGCAGTGCTTCCGCGACAGGGGGTAATCAGCCCCAGCATTTT
TRBV29-1,NA,NA,TRBJ2-2,CSVARGGRTGELFF,TGCAGCGTTGCGAGGGGGGGGCGAACCGGGGAGCTGTTTTTT
TRBV5-1,NA,NA,TRBJ2-7,CASSLEELSSYEQYF,TGCGCCAGCAGCTTGGAGGAGCTGTCCTCCTACGAGCAGTACTTC
TRBV3-1/TRBV3-2,NA,NA,TRBJ1-1,CASSPNPLRSNTEAFF,TGTGCCAGCAGCCCAAACCCCCTGAGGTCCAACACTGAAGCTTTCTTT
TRBV2,TRBD1,many,TRBJ1-1,CASKVGQGRAEAFF,TGTGCCAGCAAAGTCGGACAGGGAAGGGCTGAAGCTTTCTTT
TRBV20-1,NA,NA,TRBJ1-5,CSASRRGVGNQPQHF,TGCAGTGCTAGTCGTCGGGGCGTAGGGAATCAGCCCCAGCATTTT
TRBV6-5,TRBD1,NA,TRBJ1-1,CASSYYGQGNTEAFF,TGTGCCAGCAGTTACTATGGACAGGGGAACACTGAAGCTTTCTTT
TRBV6-1,NA,NA,TRBJ1-4,CASSEQGAEAGKLFF,TGTGCCAGCAGTGAACAAGGCGCGGAGGCGGGAAAACTGTTTTTT
TRBV6-1,NA,NA,TRBJ1-6,CASSARPARSTSPLHF,TGTGCCAGCAGTGCACGACCGGCCAGGTCTACTTCACCCCTCCACTTT
TRBV19,NA,few,TRBJ1-5,CASLGTTEYSNQPQHF,TGTGCCAGCCTAGGGACGACCGAATATAGCAATCAGCCCCAGCATTTT
TRBV6-4,TRBD1,NA,TRBJ1-1,CASSLTGETEAFF,TGTGCCAGCAGCCTGACAGGGGAGACTGAAGCTTTCTTT
TRBV30,TRBD2,NA,TRBJ2-1,CAWSVSSGRWVDEQFF,TGTGCCTGGAGTGTATCTAGCGGGAGATGGGTCGATGAGCAGTTCTTC
TRBV9,TRBD2,NA,TRBJ2-4,CASSQLAGGAKNIQYF,TGTGCCAGCAGCCAACTAGCGGGAGGAGCCAAAAACATTCAGTACTTC
TRBV6-5,TRBD1,NA,TRBJ1-1,CASSRGRQGPEAFF,TGTGCCAGCAGTCGGGGCCGACAGGGACCTGAAGCTTTCTTT
TRBV5-8,TRBD1,NA,TRBJ1-1,CASSQNRGTYTEAFF,TGTGCCAGCAGCCAAAACAGGGGCACCTACACTGAAGCTTTCTTT
TRBV2,NA,NA,TRBJ2-5,CASRRPAGQETQYF,TGTGCCAGCAGGCGGCCCGCGGGACAAGAGACCCAGTACTTC
TRBV3-1/TRBV3-2,TRBD2,NA,TRBJ2-7,CASSPNGTSSSVVPYEQYF,TGTGCCAGCAGCCCTAACGGGACTAGCTCCTCAGTAGTCCCCTACGAGCAGTACTTC
TRBV3-1/TRBV3-2,NA,NA,TRBJ2-1,CASSQDSRSSSYNEQFF,TGTGCCAGCAGCCAGGACAGTCGATCGAGCTCCTACAATGAGCAGTTCTTC
TRBV5-8,TRBD2,NA,TRBJ2-1,CASNLAGYNEQFF,TGTGCCAGCAACTTAGCGGGGTACAATGAGCAGTTCTTC
TRBV20-1,NA,NA,TRBJ1-1,CSARGEGDAFF,TGCAGTGCTAGAGGGGAGGGGGATGCTTTCTTT